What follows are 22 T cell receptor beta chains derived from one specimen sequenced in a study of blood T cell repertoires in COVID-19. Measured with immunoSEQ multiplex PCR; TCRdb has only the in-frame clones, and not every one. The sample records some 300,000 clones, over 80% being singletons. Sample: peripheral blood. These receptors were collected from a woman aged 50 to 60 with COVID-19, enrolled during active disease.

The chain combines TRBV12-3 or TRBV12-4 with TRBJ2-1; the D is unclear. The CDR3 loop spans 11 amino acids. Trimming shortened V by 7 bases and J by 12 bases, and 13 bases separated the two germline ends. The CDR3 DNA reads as TGTGCCAGCACCACCCCCCCGGGGCAGTTCTTC. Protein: CASTTPPGQFF.

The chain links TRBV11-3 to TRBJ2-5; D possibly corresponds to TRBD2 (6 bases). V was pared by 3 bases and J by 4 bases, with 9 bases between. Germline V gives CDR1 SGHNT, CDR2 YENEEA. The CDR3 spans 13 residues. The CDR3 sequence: CASSFIGRETQYF. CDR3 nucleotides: TGTGCCAGCAGCTTTATCGGGAGAGAGACCCAGTACTTC.

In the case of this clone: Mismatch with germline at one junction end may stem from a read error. The CDR3 here is CASSRTGSPDFNF. In DNA, the CDR3 is TGTGCCAGCAGTCGGACAGGGAGCCCCGACTTCAACTTC. The chain is built from TRBV6-6 and TRBJ2-7; 8 bases align to TRBD1. The CDR3 extends over 13 amino acids. In germline, CDR1 is MNHNY, CDR2 SVGAGI (reference sequence).

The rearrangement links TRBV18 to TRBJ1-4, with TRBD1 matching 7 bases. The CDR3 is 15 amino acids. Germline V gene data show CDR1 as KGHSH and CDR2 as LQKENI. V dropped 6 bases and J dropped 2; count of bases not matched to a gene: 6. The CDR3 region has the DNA TGTGCCAGCTCTGATAAGGGACAGACTAATGAAAAACTGTTTTTT. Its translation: CASSDKGQTNEKLFF.

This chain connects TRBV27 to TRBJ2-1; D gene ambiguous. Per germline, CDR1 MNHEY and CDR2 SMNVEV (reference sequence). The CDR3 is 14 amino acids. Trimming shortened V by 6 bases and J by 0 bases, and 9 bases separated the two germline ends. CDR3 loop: CASRTGGSYNEQFF. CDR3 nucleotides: TGTGCCAGCAGGACCGGCGGCTCCTACAATGAGCAGTTCTTC.

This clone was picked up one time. The CDR3 is CASLQQGFEARGYTF. The CDR3 DNA reads as TGTGCCAGCCTACAACAGGGGTTTGAGGCGCGTGGCTACACCTTC. V and J are TRBV6-5 and TRBJ1-2, with 7 bases aligning to TRBD1. The CDR3 runs to 15 residues. The junction had 16 bases not matched to a gene; V was cut back by 8 bases and J by 7 bases. Germline assignment: CDR1 MNHEY and CDR2 SVGAGI.

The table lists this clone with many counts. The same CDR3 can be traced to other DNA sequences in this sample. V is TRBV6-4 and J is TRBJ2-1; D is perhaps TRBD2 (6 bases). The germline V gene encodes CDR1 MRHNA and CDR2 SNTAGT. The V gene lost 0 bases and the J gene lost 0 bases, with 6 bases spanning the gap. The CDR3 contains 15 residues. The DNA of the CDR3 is TGTGCCAGCAGTGACTCAGCGGGCTCCTACAATGAGCAGTTCTTC. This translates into CASSDSAGSYNEQFF.

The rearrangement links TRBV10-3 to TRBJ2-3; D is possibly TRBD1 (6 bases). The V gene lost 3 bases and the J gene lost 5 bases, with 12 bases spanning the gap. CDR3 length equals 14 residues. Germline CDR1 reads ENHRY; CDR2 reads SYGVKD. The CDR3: CAISDSLGGDTQYF. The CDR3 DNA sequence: TGTGCCATCAGTGACAGTCTAGGGGGAGATACGCAGTATTTT.

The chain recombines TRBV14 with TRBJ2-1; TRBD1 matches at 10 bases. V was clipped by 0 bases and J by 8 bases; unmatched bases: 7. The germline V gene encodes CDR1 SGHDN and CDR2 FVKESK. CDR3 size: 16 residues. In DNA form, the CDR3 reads TGTGCCAGCAGCCAAGATAGAAGTGGACAGGGGGATGAGCAGTTCTTC. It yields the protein CASSQDRSGQGDEQFF.

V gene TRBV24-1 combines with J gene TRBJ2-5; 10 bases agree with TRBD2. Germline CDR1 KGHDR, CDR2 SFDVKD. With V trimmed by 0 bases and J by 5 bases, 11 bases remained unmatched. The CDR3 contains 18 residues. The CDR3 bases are TGTGCCACCAGTGATTTGCCTAGCGGGGGCGGGTCGGGTGAGACCCAGTACTTC. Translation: CATSDLPSGGGSGETQYF.

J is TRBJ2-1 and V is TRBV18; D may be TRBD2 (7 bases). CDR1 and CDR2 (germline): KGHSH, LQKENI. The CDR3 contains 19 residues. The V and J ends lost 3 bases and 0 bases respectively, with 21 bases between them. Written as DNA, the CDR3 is TGTGCCAGCTCACCCTTGACTCGGGGGGCGTCGAGCTCCTACAATGAGCAGTTCTTC. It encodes CASSPLTRGASSSYNEQFF.

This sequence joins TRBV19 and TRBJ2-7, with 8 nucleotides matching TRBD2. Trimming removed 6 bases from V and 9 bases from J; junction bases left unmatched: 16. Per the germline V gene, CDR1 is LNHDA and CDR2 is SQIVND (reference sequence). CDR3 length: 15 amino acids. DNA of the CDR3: TGTGCCAGTAGGCCCCGGGAGGGACTCGCTGTTGTGCAGTACTTC. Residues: CASRPREGLAVVQYF.

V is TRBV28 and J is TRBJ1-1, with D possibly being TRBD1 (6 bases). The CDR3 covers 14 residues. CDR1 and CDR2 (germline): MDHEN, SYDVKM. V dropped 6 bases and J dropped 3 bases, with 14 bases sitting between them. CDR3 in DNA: TGTGCCAGCAGATATCCAACAGGGTACACTGAAGCTTTCTTT. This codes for CASRYPTGYTEAFF.

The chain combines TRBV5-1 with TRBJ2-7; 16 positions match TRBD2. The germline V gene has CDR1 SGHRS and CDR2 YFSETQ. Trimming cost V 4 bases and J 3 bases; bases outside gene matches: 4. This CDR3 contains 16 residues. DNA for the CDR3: TGCGCCAGCAGCATAGGGACTAGCGGGAGGGTCTACGAGCAGTACTTC. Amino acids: CASSIGTSGRVYEQYF. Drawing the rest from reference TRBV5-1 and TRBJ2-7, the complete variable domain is KAGVTQTPRYLIKTRGQQVTLSCSPISGHRSVSWYQQTPGQGLQFLFEYFSETQRNKGNFPGRFSGRQFSNSRSEMNVSTLELGDSALYLCASSIGTSGRVYEQYFGPGTRLTVT.

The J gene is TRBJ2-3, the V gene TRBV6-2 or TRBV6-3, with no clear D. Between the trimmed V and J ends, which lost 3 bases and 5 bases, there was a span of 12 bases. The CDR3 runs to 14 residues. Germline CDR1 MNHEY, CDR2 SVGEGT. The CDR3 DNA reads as TGTGCCAGCAGTTATTCACTCTTGAGAGATACGCAGTATTTT. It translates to CASSYSLLRDTQYF.

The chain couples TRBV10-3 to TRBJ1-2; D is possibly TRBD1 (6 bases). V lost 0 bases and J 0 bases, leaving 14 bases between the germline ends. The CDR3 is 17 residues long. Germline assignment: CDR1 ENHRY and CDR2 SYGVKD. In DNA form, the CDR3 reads TGTGCCATCAGTGAGTCGAGACAGGCAGTAGCTAACTATGGCTACACCTTC. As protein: CAISESRQAVANYGYTF.

The chain's CDR3 is CASSRLASYNEQFF. CDR3 in DNA: TGTGCCAGTAGTAGGCTAGCGAGCTACAATGAGCAGTTCTTC. The genes are TRBV19 and TRBJ2-1; tentative D call: TRBD2 (6 bases). The CDR3 totals 14 residues. CDR1 and CDR2 from the germline V gene are LNHDA and SQIVND (reference sequence). Trimming stripped 4 bases from V and 3 bases from J, with 10 bases between. The whole variable domain, remainder taken from reference TRBV19 and TRBJ2-1, is DGGITQSPKYLFRKEGQNVTLSCEQNLNHDAMYWYRQDPGQGLRLIYYSQIVNDFQKGDIAEGYSVSREKKESFPLTVTSAQKNPTAFYLCASSRLASYNEQFFGPGTRLTVL.

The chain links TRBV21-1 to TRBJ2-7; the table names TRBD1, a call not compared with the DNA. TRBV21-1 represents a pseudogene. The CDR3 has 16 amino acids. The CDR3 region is CASSTIPTGKTYEQYF. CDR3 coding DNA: TGTGCCAGCAGCACGATACCGACAGGGAAGACCTACGAGCAGTACTTC.

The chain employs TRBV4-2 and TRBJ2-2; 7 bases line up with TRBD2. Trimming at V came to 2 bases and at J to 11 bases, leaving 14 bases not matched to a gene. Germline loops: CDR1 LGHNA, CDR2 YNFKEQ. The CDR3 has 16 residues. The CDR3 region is CASSQRGLPHRGELFF. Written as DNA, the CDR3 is TGTGCCAGCAGCCAAAGGGGACTACCGCACCGGGGAGAGCTGTTTTTT.

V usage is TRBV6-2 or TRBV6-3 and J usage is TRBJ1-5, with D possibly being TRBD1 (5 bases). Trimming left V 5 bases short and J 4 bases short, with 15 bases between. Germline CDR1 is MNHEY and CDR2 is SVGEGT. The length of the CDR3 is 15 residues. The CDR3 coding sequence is TGTGCCAGCAGTGGCCCTGGTGGGGCGAATCAGCCCCAGCATTTT. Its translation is CASSGPGGANQPQHF.

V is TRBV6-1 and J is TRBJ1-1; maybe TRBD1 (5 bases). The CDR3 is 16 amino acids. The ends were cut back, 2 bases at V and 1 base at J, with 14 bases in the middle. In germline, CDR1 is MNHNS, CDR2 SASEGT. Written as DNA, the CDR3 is TGTGCCAGCAGTGAAACGGCAGGGCGGTGGAACACTGAAGCTTTCTTT. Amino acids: CASSETAGRWNTEAFF.

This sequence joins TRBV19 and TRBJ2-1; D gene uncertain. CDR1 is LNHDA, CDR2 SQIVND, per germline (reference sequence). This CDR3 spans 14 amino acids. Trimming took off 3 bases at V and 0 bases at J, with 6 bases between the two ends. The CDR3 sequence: CASSIPYSYNEQFF. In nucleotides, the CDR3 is TGTGCCAGTAGTATTCCCTACTCCTACAATGAGCAGTTCTTC.